A single sample gave rise to the 2 T cell receptor beta chains below, sequenced in a study of CD8 T cells in Susac syndrome. An input of about 0.45 to 1 ug of RNA was subjected to reverse transcription using random hexamers. TCRdb re-derived calls from the immunoSEQ multiplex PCR reads in MiXCR, one entry per CDR3 protein. Among about 60,000 distinct CDR3 sequences listed, around 94% were seen once. The material sequenced was CD8+ T cells from PBMCs. All receptors come from a human donor in good health.

The chain carries TRBV15 and TRBJ2-7, with D uncertain. The CDR3 loop spans 13 amino acids. CDR1 is LNHNV and CDR2 is YYDKDF in the germline V gene (reference sequence). Trimming removed 5 bases from V and 2 bases from J, with 10 bases in between. CDR3 in amino acids: CATSPGRTYEQYF. For the CDR3, the DNA is TGTGCCACCAGCCCCGGGCGGACCTACGAGCAGTACTTC.

This rearrangement joins TRBV6-2 or TRBV6-3 to TRBJ1-5; no reliable D call. The length of the CDR3 is 12 residues. Germline CDR1 reads MNHEY; CDR2 reads SVGEGT. The ends were cut back, 2 bases at V and 7 bases at J, with 6 bases in the middle. This CDR3 is CASSYRSQPQHF. Written as DNA, the CDR3 is TGTGCCAGCAGTTACCGGTCGCAGCCCCAGCATTTT.